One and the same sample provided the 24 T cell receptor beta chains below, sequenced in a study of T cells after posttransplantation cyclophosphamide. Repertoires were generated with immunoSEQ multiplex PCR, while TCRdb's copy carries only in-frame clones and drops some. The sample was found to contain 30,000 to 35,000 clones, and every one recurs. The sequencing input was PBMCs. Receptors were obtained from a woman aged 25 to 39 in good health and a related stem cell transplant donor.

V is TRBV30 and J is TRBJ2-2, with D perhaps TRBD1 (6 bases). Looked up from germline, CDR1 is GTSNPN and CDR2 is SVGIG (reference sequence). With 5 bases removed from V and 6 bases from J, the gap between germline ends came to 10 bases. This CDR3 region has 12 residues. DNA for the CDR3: TGTGCCTGGTCAGGGGTAGCCGGGGAGCTGTTTTTT. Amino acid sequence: CAWSGVAGELFF. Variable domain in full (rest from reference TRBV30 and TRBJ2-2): SQTIHQWPATLVQPVGSPLSLECTVEGTSNPNLYWYRQAAGRGLQLLFYSVGIGQISSEVPQNLSASRPQDRQFILSSKKLLLSDSGFYLCAWSGVAGELFFGEGSRLTVL.

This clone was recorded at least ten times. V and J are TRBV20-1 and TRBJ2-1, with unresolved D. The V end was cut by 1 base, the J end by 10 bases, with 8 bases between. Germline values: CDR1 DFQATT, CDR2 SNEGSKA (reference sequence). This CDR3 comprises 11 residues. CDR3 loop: CSARGYAEQFF. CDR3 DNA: TGCAGTGCTAGAGGCTATGCGGAGCAGTTCTTC.

The CDR3 nucleotides are TGTGCCAGCAGCCCTAGAGGTCGAGCAGATACGCAGTATTTT. Its translation: CASSPRGRADTQYF. The chain is built from TRBV4-2 and TRBJ2-3; D not certain. This CDR3 contains 14 residues. The V gene's germline CDR1 is LGHNA and CDR2 YNFKEQ. Trimming shortened V by 4 bases and J by 4 bases, and 12 bases separated the two germline ends.

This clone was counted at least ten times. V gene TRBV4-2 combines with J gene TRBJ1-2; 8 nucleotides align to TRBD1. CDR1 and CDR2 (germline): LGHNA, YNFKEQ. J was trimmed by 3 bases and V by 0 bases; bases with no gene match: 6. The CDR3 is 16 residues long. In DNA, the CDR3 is TGTGCCAGCAGCCAAGATCTGGGACAGGCTTACTATGGCTACACCTTC. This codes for CASSQDLGQAYYGYTF.

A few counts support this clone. CDR3 sequence (DNA): TGTGCCAGCAGTTTTGGGCAGGGGGCGGCTTTCTTT. This translates into CASSFGQGAAFF. This chain links TRBV12-3 or TRBV12-4 with TRBJ1-1; 8 bases fit TRBD1. Trimming cost V 3 bases and J 11 bases; bases outside gene matches: 5. The CDR3 contains 12 residues.

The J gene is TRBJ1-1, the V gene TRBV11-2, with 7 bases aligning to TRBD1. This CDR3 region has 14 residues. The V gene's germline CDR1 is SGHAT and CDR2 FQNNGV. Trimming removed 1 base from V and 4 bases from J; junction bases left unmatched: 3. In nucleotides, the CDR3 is TGTGCCAGCAGCTTAGGACAGGGTACCACTGAAGCTTTCTTT. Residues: CASSLGQGTTEAFF.

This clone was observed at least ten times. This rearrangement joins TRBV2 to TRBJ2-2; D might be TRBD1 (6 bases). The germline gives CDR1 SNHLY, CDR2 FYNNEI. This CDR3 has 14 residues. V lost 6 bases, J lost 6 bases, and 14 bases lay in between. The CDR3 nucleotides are TGTGCCAGCAGCCCTTTACAGGGCCCCGGGGAGCTGTTTTTT. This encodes CASSPLQGPGELFF.

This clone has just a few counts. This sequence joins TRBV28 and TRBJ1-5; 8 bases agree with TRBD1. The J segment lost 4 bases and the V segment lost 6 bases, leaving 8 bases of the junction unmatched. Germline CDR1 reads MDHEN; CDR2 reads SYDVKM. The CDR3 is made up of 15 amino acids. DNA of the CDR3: TGTGCCAGCAGGCCCAGGGGGCTGAGGAATCAGCCCCAGCATTTT. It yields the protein CASRPRGLRNQPQHF. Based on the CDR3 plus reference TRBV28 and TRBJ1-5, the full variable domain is DVKVTQSSRYLVKRTGEKVFLECVQDMDHENMFWYRQDPGLGLRLIYFSYDVKMKEKGDIPEGYSVSREKKERFSLILESASTNQTSMYLCASRPRGLRNQPQHFGDGTRLSIL.

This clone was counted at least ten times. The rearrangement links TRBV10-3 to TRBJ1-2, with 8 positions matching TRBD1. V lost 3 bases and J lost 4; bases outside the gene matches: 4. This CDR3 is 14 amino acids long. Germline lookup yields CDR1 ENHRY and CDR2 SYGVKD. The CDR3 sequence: CAISDTTGGYGYTF. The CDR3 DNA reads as TGTGCCATCAGTGATACTACAGGGGGCTATGGCTACACCTTC.

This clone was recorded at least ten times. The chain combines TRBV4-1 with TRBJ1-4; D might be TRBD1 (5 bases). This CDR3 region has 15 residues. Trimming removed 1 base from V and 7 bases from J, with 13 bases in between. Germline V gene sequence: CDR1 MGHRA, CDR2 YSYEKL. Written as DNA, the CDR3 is TGCGCCAGCAGCCAAGGCACGGGACTATTTGAAAAACTGTTTTTT. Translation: CASSQGTGLFEKLFF.

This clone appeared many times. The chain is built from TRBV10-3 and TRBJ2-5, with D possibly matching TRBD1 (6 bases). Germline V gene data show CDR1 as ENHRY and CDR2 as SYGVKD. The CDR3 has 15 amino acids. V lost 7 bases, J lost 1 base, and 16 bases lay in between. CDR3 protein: CAIIAGLGGQETQYF. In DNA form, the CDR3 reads TGTGCCATCATAGCTGGGCTAGGGGGCCAAGAGACCCAGTACTTC.

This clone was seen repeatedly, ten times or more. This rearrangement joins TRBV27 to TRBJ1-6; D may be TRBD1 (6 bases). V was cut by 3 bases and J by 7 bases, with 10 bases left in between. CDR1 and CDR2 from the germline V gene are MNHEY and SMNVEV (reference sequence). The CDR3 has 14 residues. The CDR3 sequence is CASSFDRTNSPLHF. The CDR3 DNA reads TGTGCCAGCAGTTTTGACAGGACGAATTCACCCCTCCACTTT.

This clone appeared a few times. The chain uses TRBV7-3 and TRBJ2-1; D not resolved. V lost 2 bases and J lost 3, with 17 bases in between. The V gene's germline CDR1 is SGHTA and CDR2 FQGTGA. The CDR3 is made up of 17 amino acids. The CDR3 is CASSLFGHNYLYNEQFF. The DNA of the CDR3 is TGTGCCAGCAGCTTATTTGGCCACAATTATCTCTACAATGAGCAGTTCTTC.

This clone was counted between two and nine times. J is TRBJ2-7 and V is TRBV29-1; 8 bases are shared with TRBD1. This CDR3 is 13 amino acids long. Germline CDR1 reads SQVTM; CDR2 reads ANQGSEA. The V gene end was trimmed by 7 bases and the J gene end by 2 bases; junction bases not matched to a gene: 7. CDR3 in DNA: TGCAGCGCCGTCTCGGACAGGGCCTACGAGCAGTACTTC. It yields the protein CSAVSDRAYEQYF.

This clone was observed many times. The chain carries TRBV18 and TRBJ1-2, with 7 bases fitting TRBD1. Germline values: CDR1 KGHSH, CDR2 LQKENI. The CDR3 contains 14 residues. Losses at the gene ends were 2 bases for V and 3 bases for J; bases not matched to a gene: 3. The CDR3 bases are TGTGCCAGCTCACCAGACAGGGACCACTATGGCTACACCTTC. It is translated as CASSPDRDHYGYTF.

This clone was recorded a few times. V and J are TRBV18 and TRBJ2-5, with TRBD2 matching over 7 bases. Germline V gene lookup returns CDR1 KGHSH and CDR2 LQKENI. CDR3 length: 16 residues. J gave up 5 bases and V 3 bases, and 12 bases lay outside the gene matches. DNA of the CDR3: TGTGCCAGCTCACCGCAGGGAGGGCGATCTCAGGAGACCCAGTACTTC. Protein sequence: CASSPQGGRSQETQYF.

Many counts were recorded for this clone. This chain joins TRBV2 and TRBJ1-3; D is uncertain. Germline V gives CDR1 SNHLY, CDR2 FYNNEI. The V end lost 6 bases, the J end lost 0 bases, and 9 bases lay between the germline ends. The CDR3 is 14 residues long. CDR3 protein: CASSNPYSGNTIYF. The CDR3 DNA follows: TGTGCCAGCAGCAACCCCTACTCTGGAAACACCATATATTTT.

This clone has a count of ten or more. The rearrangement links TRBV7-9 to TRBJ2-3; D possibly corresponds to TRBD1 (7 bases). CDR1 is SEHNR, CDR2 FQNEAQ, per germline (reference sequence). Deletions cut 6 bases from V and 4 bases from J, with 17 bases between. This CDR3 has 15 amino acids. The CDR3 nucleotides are TGTGCCAGCAGTCCCTCAGGGGGGCTTCCAGATACGCAGTATTTT. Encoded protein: CASSPSGGLPDTQYF. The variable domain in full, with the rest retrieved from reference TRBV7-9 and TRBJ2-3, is DTGVSQNPRHKITKRGQNVTFRCDPISEHNRLYWYRQTLGQGPEFLTYFQNEAQLEKSRLLSDRFSAERPKGSFSTLEIQRTEQGDSAMYLCASSPSGGLPDTQYFGPGTRLTVL.

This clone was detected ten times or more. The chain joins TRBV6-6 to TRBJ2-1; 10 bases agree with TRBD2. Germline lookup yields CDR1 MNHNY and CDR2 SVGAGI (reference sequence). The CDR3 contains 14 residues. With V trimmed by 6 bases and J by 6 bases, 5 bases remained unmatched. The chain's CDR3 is CASRQRGGRNEQFF. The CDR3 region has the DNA TGTGCCAGCAGACAGCGGGGGGGTCGCAATGAGCAGTTCTTC.

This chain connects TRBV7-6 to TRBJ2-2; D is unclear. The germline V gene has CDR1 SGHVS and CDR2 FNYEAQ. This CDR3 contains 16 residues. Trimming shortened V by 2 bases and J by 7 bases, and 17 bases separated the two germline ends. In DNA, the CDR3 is TGTGCCAGCAGCTTACGAAGCGCCCGGATTGGCGGGGAGCTGTTTTTT. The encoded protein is CASSLRSARIGGELFF.

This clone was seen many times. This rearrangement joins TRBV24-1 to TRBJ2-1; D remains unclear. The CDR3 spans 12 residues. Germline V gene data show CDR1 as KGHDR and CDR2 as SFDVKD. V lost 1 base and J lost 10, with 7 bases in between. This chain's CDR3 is CATSDFLTEQFF. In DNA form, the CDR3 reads TGTGCCACCAGTGATTTTTTGACAGAGCAGTTCTTC.

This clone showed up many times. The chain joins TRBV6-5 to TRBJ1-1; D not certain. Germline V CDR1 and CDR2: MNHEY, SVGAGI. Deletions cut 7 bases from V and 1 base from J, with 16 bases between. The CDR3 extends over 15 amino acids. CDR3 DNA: TGTGCCAGCACCCAGGATGGGCTCGCGAACACTGAAGCTTTCTTT. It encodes CASTQDGLANTEAFF.

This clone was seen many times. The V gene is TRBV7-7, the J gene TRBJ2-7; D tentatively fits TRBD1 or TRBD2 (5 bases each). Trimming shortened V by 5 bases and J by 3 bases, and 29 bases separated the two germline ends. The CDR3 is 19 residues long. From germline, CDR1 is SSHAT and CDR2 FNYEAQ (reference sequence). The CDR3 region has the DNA TGTGCCAGCAGCCCACGAGGGGTGGGCGGTGGTTGTGAGTTCTACGAGCAGTACTTC. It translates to CASSPRGVGGGCEFYEQYF.

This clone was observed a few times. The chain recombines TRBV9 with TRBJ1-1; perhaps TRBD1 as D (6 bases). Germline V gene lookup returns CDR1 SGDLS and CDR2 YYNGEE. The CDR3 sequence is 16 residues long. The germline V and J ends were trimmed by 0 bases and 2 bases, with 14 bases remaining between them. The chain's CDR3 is CASSVAGGGSNTEAFF. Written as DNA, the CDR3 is TGTGCCAGCAGCGTAGCTGGGGGCGGGTCTAACACTGAAGCTTTCTTT.